The rows below give T cell receptor beta chains drawn from one sample of a study of control samples from healthy donors and cancer patients. Clones were read by immunoSEQ multiplex PCR, and TCRdb kept only the in-frame ones, dropping some. The sample lists about 61,000 clones, nearly 90% occurring once. The sequenced sample was PBMCs. All receptors derive from a man in his sixties with colorectal cancer. CDR3s include the opening cysteine and the closing phenylalanine or tryptophan. A D gene is named only where the DNA matches it firmly. For some rows the clone size is stated as once, few or many, or as a class when expanded; others skip it.

13	-	-	TRBV6-5	TRBJ2-3	TGTGCCAGCAGTTACACCCTGCTCGATACGCAGTATTTT	CASSYTLLDTQYF
15	-	TRBD1	TRBV5-1	TRBJ1-1	TGCGCCAGCAGCGAGGACAGGGGGCCTAGCACTGAAGCTTTCTTT	CASSEDRGPSTEAFF
14	-	-	TRBV3-1/TRBV3-2	TRBJ2-3	TGTGCCAGCAGCCCAGAGGGCCACCCAGATACGCAGTATTTT	CASSPEGHPDTQYF
13	once	-	TRBV7-9	TRBJ1-2	TGTGCCAGCAGCTTTGGTGTAAACTATGGCTACACCTTC	CASSFGVNYGYTF
13	-	TRBD2	TRBV12-3/TRBV12-4	TRBJ2-2	TGTGCCAGCAGTTTGGGGGGGACCGGGGAGCTGTTTTTT	CASSLGGTGELFF
13	-	-	TRBV30	TRBJ2-5	TGTGCCTTGTTGAAGGGGGAGGGAAAGACCCAGTACTTC	CALLKGEGKTQYF
18	-	TRBD1	TRBV19	TRBJ1-1	TGTGCCAGTAGTCCCGACCTACGCCGGGACAGGGTGAACACTGAAGCTTTCTTT	CASSPDLRRDRVNTEAFF
14	-	-	TRBV28	TRBJ2-7	TGTGCCAGCAGCAAGCCGCAGGGGAAGTACGAGCAGTACTTC	CASSKPQGKYEQYF
15	-	-	TRBV7-2	TRBJ1-2	TGTGCCAGCAGCTTCGGACAGAGGATTAACTATGGCTACACCTTC	CASSFGQRINYGYTF
14	-	-	TRBV5-6	TRBJ2-1	TGTGCCAGCAGCTTGGGTAGCTTGCGGAATGAGCAGTTCTTC	CASSLGSLRNEQFF
15	-	TRBD1	TRBV5-1	TRBJ1-2	TGCGCCAGCAGCCTCGAGGGGACAGGGGTACTCGGCTACACCTTC	CASSLEGTGVLGYTF
15	-	-	TRBV15	TRBJ1-3	TGTGCCACCAGCCCCCGGACAAGCTCTGGAAACACCATATATTTT	CATSPRTSSGNTIYF
15	-	TRBD1	TRBV3-1/TRBV3-2	TRBJ1-2	TGTGCCAGCAGCCAGCCGGGACAGGGAGGCTATGGCTACACCTTC	CASSQPGQGGYGYTF
15	-	-	TRBV6-5	TRBJ2-5	TGTGCCAGCAGGGACCTTTCTCGGCCTATAGAGACCCAGTACTTC	CASRDLSRPIETQYF
11	-	-	TRBV12-3/TRBV12-4	TRBJ2-1	TGTGCCAGCAGGTCCGGGACCCAGCAGTTCTTC	CASRSGTQQFF
15	-	TRBD1	TRBV5-5	TRBJ2-7	TGTGCCAGCAGTTTCCCGGGACAGGGGGCTTACGAGCAGTACTTC	CASSFPGQGAYEQYF
15	-	TRBD2	TRBV5-1	TRBJ2-7	TGCGCCAGCAGCAACCTAGCGGGGGGCGCCTACGAGCAGTACTTC	CASSNLAGGAYEQYF
14	-	TRBD1	TRBV24-1	TRBJ1-5	TGTGCCACCCGTGGACAGGGGGCCGATCAGCCCCAGCATTTT	CATRGQGADQPQHF
14	-	-	TRBV11-2	TRBJ2-7	TGTGCCAGCAGCTCCGGCACCCTATCCTACGAGCAGTACTTC	CASSSGTLSYEQYF
15	once	TRBD1	TRBV9	TRBJ1-5	TGTGCCAGCAGCACAACAGGGGGCGCGGGTCAGCCCCAGCATTTT	CASSTTGGAGQPQHF
16	-	TRBD2	TRBV3-1/TRBV3-2	TRBJ2-1	TGTGCCAGCAGCCCGCGCGGGACTAGCGGAAACAATGAGCAGTTCTTC	CASSPRGTSGNNEQFF
15	-	TRBD2	TRBV19	TRBJ2-3	TGTGCCAGTACTCCGCCAGCGGGGACGACAGATACGCAGTATTTT	CASTPPAGTTDTQYF
14	-	-	TRBV3-1/TRBV3-2	TRBJ1-4	TGTGCCAGCAGCCAAGGAAGGGGAGTGGTAAAACTGTTTTTT	CASSQGRGVVKLFF
14	-	-	TRBV7-2	TRBJ1-5	TGTGCCAGCAGCACCCAGGGGAGCAATCAGCCCCAGCATTTT	CASSTQGSNQPQHF
16	-	-	TRBV27	TRBJ1-3	TGTGCCAGCAGCCCCTCGGGAGGCCTCTCTGGAAACACCATATATTTT	CASSPSGGLSGNTIYF
13	-	-	TRBV11-3	TRBJ2-7	TGTGCCAGCAGCTTATACGACAGCTACGAGCAGTACTTC	CASSLYDSYEQYF
13	once	-	TRBV7-6	TRBJ1-5	TGTGCCAGCAGCTTGGGATACAATCAGCCCCAGCATTTT	CASSLGYNQPQHF
15	-	TRBD1	TRBV2	TRBJ1-6	TGTGCCAGCAGTGAAAGGGGACAGGGATATTCACCCCTCCACTTT	CASSERGQGYSPLHF
12	-	-	TRBV25-1	TRBJ1-3	TGTGCCAGCAGTGCCCATGCGCACACCATATATTTT	CASSAHAHTIYF